This T cell receptor (beta chain) was found in a study of PD-1 blockade in classical Hodgkin lymphoma. In regard to this clone: The antigen remains unidentified.

TCRdb's copy holds only in-frame clones and misses some; the assay was immunoSEQ multiplex PCR. The sample includes around 60,000 clones, about 90% seen only once; the top ten take 7% to 8.5%. Time point described: cycle 4 day 1 (C4D1), after 6 weeks of nivolumab. Each patient's relapse followed autologous stem cell transplantation, and brentuximab vedotin exposure varied. Study-level results: Those starting nivolumab under 1 year post-ASCT were excluded. Possibly reflecting disease activity or prior therapy, repertoire differences have causes that remain undefined. By C4D1 there was a significant rise in CD4+ TCR diversity but not in CD8+ TCR diversity. The baseline diversity of complete responders showed similarity to that of newly diagnosed patients.

Germline V gives CDR1 MNHEY, CDR2 SMNVEV (reference sequence). The junction had 6 bases not matched to a gene; V was cut back by 5 bases and J by 6 bases. The CDR3 loop spans 14 amino acids. The sequenced sample was peripheral blood mononuclear cells (PBMCs), obtained before the fourth cycle of nivolumab. The J gene is TRBJ2-1, the V gene TRBV27; TRBD2 matches at 8 bases. This TCR was sampled from a human donor with classical Hodgkin lymphoma. CDR3 loop: CASSHPGLANEQFF. CDR3 in DNA: TGTGCCAGCAGTCACCCCGGACTAGCCAATGAGCAGTTCTTC.